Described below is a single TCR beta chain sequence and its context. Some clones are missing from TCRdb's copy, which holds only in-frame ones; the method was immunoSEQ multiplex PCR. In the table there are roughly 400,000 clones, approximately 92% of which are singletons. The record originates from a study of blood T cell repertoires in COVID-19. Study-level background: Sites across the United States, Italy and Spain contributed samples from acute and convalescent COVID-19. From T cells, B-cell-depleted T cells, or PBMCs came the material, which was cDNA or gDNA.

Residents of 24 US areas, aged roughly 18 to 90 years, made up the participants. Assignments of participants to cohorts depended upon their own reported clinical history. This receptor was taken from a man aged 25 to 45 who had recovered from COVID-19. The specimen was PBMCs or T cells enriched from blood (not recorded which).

The CDR3 DNA reads as TGTGCCTGGAGTGTACTTGAGGGGGCTCAGCCCCAGCATTTT. Its translation is CAWSVLEGAQPQHF. The V call is TRBV30, the J call TRBJ1-5; 7 bases line up with TRBD1. The V gene end was trimmed by 0 bases and the J gene end by 6 bases; junction bases not matched to a gene: 5. Germline assignment: CDR1 GTSNPN and CDR2 SVGIG (reference sequence). The CDR3 spans 14 residues.